The next 20 T cell receptor beta chains were all read from a single sample in a study of T cells in localized non-small cell lung cancer (dated by TCRdb to between 2020 and 2021). Library preparation used the immunoSEQ multiplex PCR assay. Not all clones reach the TCRdb copy of this immuneACCESS table, which keeps in-frame sequences only. Checked studies attribute under half of the gap to unresolved V genes and leave the rest unexplained. The sample data list around 100,000 clones, and 87% of these were observed just once. The ten largest clones capture 15% of the sample. Sequenced here: peripheral blood, sampled before any cancer treatment. The receptors come from a man between 40 and 70 years old with stage I squamous cell lung carcinoma.

The J gene is TRBJ2-2, the V gene TRBV2; 12 nucleotides align to TRBD1. The junction had 3 bases not matched to a gene; V was cut back by 6 bases and J by 7 bases. The CDR3 runs to 14 residues. The V gene's germline CDR1 is SNHLY and CDR2 FYNNEI. The CDR3 reads CASRGQGAVGELFF. CDR3 nucleotides: TGTGCCAGCAGGGGACAGGGGGCGGTCGGGGAGCTGTTTTTT.

V is TRBV7-6 and J is TRBJ1-3; possible D gene TRBD1, 5 bases. V lost 4 bases to trimming and J lost 0 bases, with 13 bases between them. CDR3 length: 16 residues. CDR1 and CDR2 (germline): SGHVS, FNYEAQ. The CDR3 reads CASSWSGRSSGNTIYF. DNA of the CDR3: TGTGCCAGCAGCTGGTCAGGGAGAAGCTCTGGAAACACCATATATTTT.

J is TRBJ2-2 and V is TRBV19; D is unclear. V was shortened by 5 bases and J by 6 bases, with 13 bases between the two germline ends. The CDR3 runs to 14 residues. Germline assignment: CDR1 LNHDA and CDR2 SQIVND (reference sequence). The CDR3 here is CASSPRLAPGELFF. CDR3 sequence (DNA): TGTGCCAGTAGTCCTAGACTGGCCCCCGGGGAGCTGTTTTTT.

The chain carries TRBV4-1 and TRBJ2-4; TRBD2 is a possible D gene (5 bases). Germline CDR1 and CDR2: MGHRA and YSYEKL. Trimming took 0 bases from V and 2 from J, leaving 14 bases between them. The CDR3 runs 17 residues. The CDR3 reads CASSQENGVGSKNIQYF. The DNA for the CDR3 is TGCGCCAGCAGCCAAGAGAACGGGGTAGGATCCAAAAACATTCAGTACTTC.

The chain uses TRBV9 and TRBJ2-3; possible D gene TRBD2, 6 bases. Germline V gene data show CDR1 as SGDLS and CDR2 as YYNGEE. V was trimmed by 4 bases and J by 6 bases, leaving 27 bases between them. The CDR3 runs 18 residues. The CDR3 spells CASSPRYSASVTRDTQYF. In nucleotides, the CDR3 is TGTGCCAGCAGCCCCCGTTATTCAGCTAGCGTGACGAGGGATACGCAGTATTTT.

The chain has TRBV28 and TRBJ1-2; perhaps TRBD1 as D (6 bases). The CDR3 sequence is 12 residues long. The V and J ends lost 7 bases and 6 bases respectively, with 12 bases between them. Germline CDR1 and CDR2: MDHEN and SYDVKM. The CDR3 bases are TGTGCCAGCACCTGGAGGGGGAATGGCTACACCTTC. This codes for CASTWRGNGYTF.

The CDR3, as DNA: TGCAGTCCGGTCCGGACCTACGAGCAGTACTTC. It encodes CSPVRTYEQYF. The gene calls are TRBV20-1 and TRBJ2-7; no definite D call. CDR3 length equals 11 residues. Between the trimmed V and J ends, which lost 8 bases and 2 bases, there was a span of 10 bases. Germline loops: CDR1 DFQATT, CDR2 SNEGSKA (reference sequence).

V gene TRBV7-3 combines with J gene TRBJ2-1, with 9 nucleotides matching TRBD2. Germline V gives CDR1 SGHTA, CDR2 FQGTGA. V shed 1 base, J shed 7 bases, and the junction held 2 bases outside the gene matches. The CDR3 extends over 14 amino acids. This CDR3 reads CASSLRTSENEQFF. DNA of the CDR3: TGTGCCAGCAGCTTAAGGACTAGCGAGAATGAGCAGTTCTTC.

The chain uses TRBV5-1 and TRBJ2-1; D is possibly TRBD2 (6 bases). Germline V gene data show CDR1 as SGHRS and CDR2 as YFSETQ. This CDR3 has 13 amino acids. V was cut by 5 bases and J by 8 bases, with 14 bases left in between. The CDR3: CASSPGVPDEQFF. The CDR3 DNA reads as TGCGCCAGCAGTCCGGGGGTTCCTGATGAGCAGTTCTTC.

The genes are TRBV29-1 and TRBJ2-3; D might be TRBD1 or TRBD2, each matching 6 bases. V lost 7 bases, J lost 5 bases, and 16 bases lay in between. Germline lookup yields CDR1 SQVTM and CDR2 ANQGSEA. The CDR3 length is 13 residues. The CDR3 DNA sequence: TGCAGCGCCTTACTAGCAGGGGTAGATACGCAGTATTTT. It encodes CSALLAGVDTQYF.

V is TRBV6-5 and J is TRBJ2-3, with a tentative D call TRBD1 (5 bases). Per the germline V gene, CDR1 is MNHEY and CDR2 is SVGAGI. V shed 8 bases and J shed 2 bases, with 14 bases lying between them. CDR3 length: 14 residues. CDR3 bases: TGTGCCAGCCGCACTGGCAGGGCCACAGATACGCAGTATTTT. Amino acids: CASRTGRATDTQYF.

The chain combines TRBV28 with TRBJ1-1; 7 nucleotides line up with TRBD1. The CDR3 has 18 residues. Trimming took 3 bases from V and 0 from J; bases not matched to a gene: 13. The germline V gene encodes CDR1 MDHEN and CDR2 SYDVKM. The CDR3 here is CASSFGPYEGAMNTEAFF. The CDR3 bases are TGTGCCAGCAGTTTTGGGCCGTATGAGGGGGCGATGAACACTGAAGCTTTCTTT.

In nucleotides, the CDR3 is TGTGCCAGCTTAAGAGAACGGAGCCCTAACTATGGCTACACCTTC. Translation: CASLRERSPNYGYTF. The chain combines TRBV7-9 with TRBJ1-2; unclear D gene. The CDR3 extends over 15 amino acids. In germline, CDR1 is SEHNR, CDR2 FQNEAQ (reference sequence). V was pared by 8 bases and J by 0 bases, with 16 bases between.

The chain carries TRBV6-1 and TRBJ1-4; 9 bases match TRBD1. J was trimmed by 8 bases and V by 7 bases; bases with no gene match: 11. The CDR3 sequence is 15 residues long. Per the germline V gene, CDR1 is MNHNS and CDR2 is SASEGT. CDR3 residues: CASIRPGQGQEKLFF. CDR3 in DNA: TGTGCCAGCATTCGACCGGGACAGGGACAAGAAAAACTGTTTTTT.

V usage is TRBV6-5 and J usage is TRBJ2-2, with D possibly being TRBD1 or TRBD2 (5 bases each). V was pared by 7 bases and J by 4 bases, with 16 bases between. The CDR3 consists of 15 residues. CDR1 MNHEY and CDR2 SVGAGI come from the germline V gene. CDR3 in amino acids: CASTSSGAGTGELFF. The CDR3 coding sequence is TGTGCCAGCACCTCATCCGGGGCAGGCACCGGGGAGCTGTTTTTT.

The V and J genes are TRBV4-1 and TRBJ2-7; D assignment may be TRBD1 or TRBD2 (5 bases each). Trimming took 4 bases from V and 4 from J, leaving 17 bases between them. The germline V gene encodes CDR1 MGHRA and CDR2 YSYEKL. The CDR3 is 15 residues long. The CDR3: CASSPPGTAPYEQYF. The CDR3 DNA follows: TGCGCCAGCAGCCCTCCCGGGACGGCCCCATACGAGCAGTACTTC.

This clone showed up just once. This chain connects TRBV7-3 to TRBJ1-2; D is undetermined. Germline CDR1 and CDR2: SGHTA and FQGTGA. The CDR3 is made up of 13 amino acids. V was shortened by 5 bases and J by 2 bases, with 9 bases between the two germline ends. This CDR3 is CASSPHQNYGYTF. Written as DNA, the CDR3 is TGTGCCAGCAGCCCACACCAAAACTATGGCTACACCTTC. The full variable domain, rest sourced from reference TRBV7-3 and TRBJ1-2, is GAGVSQTPSNKVTEKGKYVELRCDPISGHTALYWYRQSLGQGPEFLIYFQGTGAADDSGLPNDRFFAVRPEGSVSTLKIQRTERGDSAVYLCASSPHQNYGYTFGSGTRLTVV.

The gene calls are TRBV5-6 and TRBJ1-5; no definite D call. The CDR3 is 14 residues long. The V gene lost 0 bases and the J gene lost 0 bases, with 4 bases spanning the gap. CDR1 is SGHDT, CDR2 YYEEEE, per germline. The CDR3 coding sequence is TGTGCCAGCAGCTTGGAAGGTAGCAATCAGCCCCAGCATTTT. Its translation is CASSLEGSNQPQHF. Combining the CDR3 with reference TRBV5-6 and TRBJ1-5 gives the whole variable domain DAGVTQSPTHLIKTRGQQVTLRCSPKSGHDTVSWYQQALGQGPQFIFQYYEEEERQRGNFPDRFSGHQFPNYSSELNVNALLLGDSALYLCASSLEGSNQPQHFGDGTRLSIL.

The V and J genes are TRBV9 and TRBJ1-1; maybe TRBD1 (5 bases). Trimming shortened V by 0 bases and J by 5 bases, and 17 bases separated the two germline ends. CDR1 and CDR2 (germline): SGDLS, YYNGEE. This CDR3 has 16 residues. The CDR3 reads CASSVVPSGGRTEAFF. The CDR3 DNA reads as TGTGCCAGCAGCGTAGTCCCATCGGGGGGAAGGACTGAAGCTTTCTTT.

Concerning this clone: Other nucleotide sequences from this sample produce the same CDR3. This chain links TRBV6-1 with TRBJ2-7; the D call may be TRBD1 or TRBD2 (5 bases each). The V and J ends lost 1 base and 0 bases respectively, with 7 bases between them. From germline, CDR1 is MNHNS and CDR2 SASEGT. CDR3 length: 14 amino acids. The CDR3: CASSEGGSSYEQYF. The CDR3 nucleotides read TGTGCCAGCAGTGAAGGGGGGAGCTCCTACGAGCAGTACTTC.